The clone carrying this T cell receptor beta chain was counted ten times or more. Its cognate antigen is unknown. What was amplified from RNA transcripts were TCR beta CDR3 regions. HTBI primers were employed in a first-round RT-PCR of the TCR CDR3. From the multiplex PCR reads, TCRdb called clonotypes with MiXCR, one entry per CDR3 protein. The sample consists of a few hundred thousand distinct CDR3 sequences, around 45% of them appearing once. The sample is drawn from a study of T cells in Graves' hyperthyroidism and ophthalmopathy. Overall study findings and caveats: Ophthalmopathy could be told apart from stable hyperthyroidism with a 13 V-J model.

Each diagnosis was grounded in clinical symptoms, serum thyroxine and TRAb, thyroid ultrasound, and orbital computed tomography. Sequencing was performed on peripheral blood or thyroid tissue (not recorded which). This TCR was sampled from a woman aged 18-29 years with Graves' hyperthyroidism.

In DNA, the CDR3 is TGTGCCAGCAGCGCCACGGGAACCACTAATGAAAAACTGTTTTTT. This codes for CASSATGTTNEKLFF. The rearrangement links TRBV6-6 to TRBJ1-4; D is unclear. CDR1 is MNHNY, CDR2 SVGAGI, per germline (reference sequence). The CDR3 contains 15 residues. The V and J ends lost 6 bases and 2 bases respectively, with 13 bases between them.